Below, 15 T cell receptor beta chains from the same sample are listed, as sequenced in a study of blood T cell repertoires in COVID-19. This table comes from immunoSEQ multiplex PCR, and its TCRdb copy is limited to in-frame clones, with some not included. The sample holds 75,000 to 95,000 clones, around 67% seen once. Sequences were obtained from peripheral blood. These receptors all stem from a woman aged 55-69 years in a cohort sampled during active or convalescent COVID-19.

This clone is a singleton in its sample. This rearrangement joins TRBV5-1 to TRBJ2-1, with 10 bases aligning to TRBD2. The CDR3 covers 15 residues. CDR1 is SGHRS, CDR2 YFSETQ, per germline. The V gene end was trimmed by 4 bases and the J gene end by 9 bases; junction bases not matched to a gene: 10. CDR3 bases: TGCGCCAGCAGCAGAACCGGGACTAGCGCGGGTGAGCAGTTCTTC. Residues: CASSRTGTSAGEQFF.

This sequence joins TRBV6-5 and TRBJ1-2; 8 bases map to TRBD1. Germline trimming cut 5 bases from V and 4 bases from J; bases unmatched to any gene: 3. CDR1 MNHEY and CDR2 SVGAGI come from the germline V gene. The CDR3 spans 13 residues. Written as DNA, the CDR3 is TGTGCCAGCAGTAAGGACAGGGTCTATGGCTACACCTTC. This codes for CASSKDRVYGYTF.

The rearrangement uses TRBV11-2 and TRBJ2-1, with TRBD2 matching 10 bases. Germline V CDR1 and CDR2: SGHAT, FQNNGV. After removal of 0 bases from V and 8 bases from J, the junction contained 7 bases not matched to a gene. The CDR3 is 16 amino acids. This chain's CDR3 is CASSLDAGTSDYEQFF. The DNA of the CDR3 is TGTGCCAGCAGCTTAGACGCCGGGACTAGCGACTATGAGCAGTTCTTC.

This clone is a singleton in its sample. The chain employs TRBV5-4 and TRBJ2-5, with 9 bases that match TRBD1. The germline V gene encodes CDR1 SGHNT and CDR2 YYREEE (reference sequence). The CDR3 is 14 residues long. V was pared by 4 bases and J by 6 bases, with 7 bases of the junction left unmatched. Here the CDR3 DNA reads TGTGCCAGCAGCCGAGGGGGACAGGGCAAGACCCAGTACTTC. Translation: CASSRGGQGKTQYF.

The V call is TRBV29-1, the J call TRBJ1-2, with TRBD1 identical over 11 bases. CDR3 size: 13 residues. Germline trimming cut 7 bases from V and 6 bases from J; bases unmatched to any gene: 7. Germline V CDR1 and CDR2: SQVTM, ANQGSEA. DNA of the CDR3: TGCAGCGCCGTGGACAGGGGGCGCCATGGCTACACCTTC. It codes for CSAVDRGRHGYTF.

V usage is TRBV15 and J usage is TRBJ2-1; D is uncertain. This CDR3 is 14 amino acids long. V was clipped by 2 bases and J by 8 bases, with 13 bases between them. Germline CDR1 is LNHNV and CDR2 is YYDKDF (reference sequence). CDR3 coding DNA: TGTGCCACCAGCAGAACCACTACGATCGATGAGCAGTTCTTC. It codes for CATSRTTTIDEQFF.

The V call is TRBV5-4, the J call TRBJ2-1; tentatively, D is TRBD2 (7 bases). V was clipped by 1 base and J by 9 bases, with 17 bases between them. The CDR3 has 15 residues. Per the germline V gene, CDR1 is SGHNT and CDR2 is YYREEE (reference sequence). The CDR3 DNA reads as TGTGCCAGCAGCTTGCCAACGGGGGGCGGGAGTGAGCAGTTCTTC. Translated, it gives CASSLPTGGGSEQFF.

This CDR3 is CASSSGTFPLNTEAFF. Written as DNA, the CDR3 is TGCGCCAGCAGCTCAGGGACATTCCCCTTGAACACTGAAGCTTTCTTT. The J gene is TRBJ1-1, the V gene TRBV5-1, with a tentative D call TRBD1 (6 bases). The germline CDR1 and CDR2 sequences are SGHRS and YFSETQ. The CDR3 runs 16 residues. Trimming removed 3 bases at V and 0 bases at J, with 15 bases between. Filled out from reference TRBV5-1 and TRBJ1-1, the complete variable domain reads KAGVTQTPRYLIKTRGQQVTLSCSPISGHRSVSWYQQTPGQGLQFLFEYFSETQRNKGNFPGRFSGRQFSNSRSEMNVSTLELGDSALYLCASSSGTFPLNTEAFFGQGTRLTVV.

V and J are TRBV28 and TRBJ2-7; 8 nucleotides align to TRBD1. CDR1 and CDR2 (germline): MDHEN, SYDVKM. V lost 6 bases to trimming and J lost 3 bases; unmatched junction nucleotides: 1. CDR3 size: 12 residues. CDR3 DNA sequence: TGTGCCAGCAGCGACAGGGGCTACGAGCAGTACTTC. This encodes CASSDRGYEQYF.

V usage is TRBV28 and J usage is TRBJ2-1; TRBD1 matches 11 bases. J was trimmed by 8 bases and V by 3 bases; bases with no gene match: 9. CDR1 is MDHEN and CDR2 is SYDVKM in the germline V gene. This CDR3 spans 16 amino acids. CDR3 residues: CASSFSGTGGSDEQFF. CDR3 bases: TGTGCCAGCAGTTTCTCCGGGACAGGGGGTTCCGATGAGCAGTTCTTC.

The gene calls are TRBV9 and TRBJ1-3, with D maybe TRBD1 (6 bases). This CDR3 has 15 amino acids. Germline values: CDR1 SGDLS, CDR2 YYNGEE. Trimming removed 3 bases at V and 0 bases at J, with 10 bases between. CDR3 region: CASSGTGFSGNTIYF. The CDR3 DNA is TGTGCCAGCAGCGGTACAGGGTTCTCTGGAAACACCATATATTTT.

The chain uses TRBV5-1 and TRBJ1-3; no clear D gene. This CDR3 has 16 amino acids. Per the germline V gene, CDR1 is SGHRS and CDR2 is YFSETQ. V gave up 0 bases and J gave up 3 bases, with 13 bases separating them. CDR3 amino acids: CASSLDAGPGGNTIYF. As DNA, the CDR3 is TGCGCCAGCAGCTTGGACGCGGGCCCGGGTGGAAACACCATATATTTT.

CDR3 in DNA: TGTGCCAGCAGCCCAGGGGTCCTCACAGATACGCAGTATTTT. Translation: CASSPGVLTDTQYF. The rearrangement joins TRBV5-4 to TRBJ2-3; D perhaps matches TRBD1 (6 bases). The CDR3 has 14 amino acids. V lost 4 bases to trimming and J lost 2 bases, with 11 bases between them. Germline V gene lookup returns CDR1 SGHNT and CDR2 YYREEE (reference sequence).

The V and J genes are TRBV30 and TRBJ2-7; tentative D call: TRBD2 (5 bases). Germline CDR1 reads GTSNPN; CDR2 reads SVGIG (reference sequence). CDR3 length: 12 residues. Trimming pared 2 bases from V and 4 bases from J, leaving 9 bases between. The CDR3 is CAWSLTTYEQYF. The CDR3 bases are TGTGCCTGGAGTTTGACTACATACGAGCAGTACTTC.

V is TRBV3-1 (or the pseudogene TRBV3-2) and J is TRBJ1-1, with 8 bases aligning to TRBD1. V was clipped by 4 bases and J by 3 bases; unmatched bases: 10. The CDR3 totals 16 residues. Germline CDR1 and CDR2: LGHDT and YNNKEL (reference sequence). The CDR3, as DNA: TGTGCCAGCAGCCCCAATCAGGGGGCAAAGTACACTGAAGCTTTCTTT. Translated: CASSPNQGAKYTEAFF.